These 2 T cell receptor beta chains originate from one sample sequenced in a study of T-cell reconstitution after alpha-beta-depleted transplantation in children. Unique molecular identifiers were incorporated during preparation of the TCRbeta library. TCRdb re-called the PCR reads with MiXCR, one entry per CDR3 protein. The sample lists approximately 190,000 distinct CDR3 sequences; roughly 9.1% were seen once. The sample was PBMCs, mostly from graft donor cells, taken 360 days after TCRalphabeta/CD19-depleted stem cell transplant. Source of these receptors: a male patient between 2 and 10 years old who had a stem cell transplant for acute myeloid leukemia, so the T cells may come from the graft donor.

The genes are TRBV18 and TRBJ1-1; 7 bases align to TRBD1. This CDR3 has 15 residues. Germline CDR1 KGHSH, CDR2 LQKENI. The trim removed 0 bases at V and 7 bases at J, leaving 8 bases unmatched. CDR3 DNA sequence: TGTGCCAGCTCACCACCCGACAGGGAAGAGGTTGAAGCTTTCTTT. As protein: CASSPPDREEVEAFF.

The V gene is TRBV10-3, the J gene TRBJ2-2; D is ambiguous. The CDR3 length is 13 residues. Germline CDR1 is ENHRY and CDR2 is SYGVKD. Trimming took off 8 bases at V and 1 base at J, with 8 bases between the two ends. The CDR3 region has the DNA TGTGCCATCTTGGGCGAGAACACCGGGGAGCTGTTTTTT. Protein: CAILGENTGELFF.